The following is a T cell receptor (beta chain) sequence with its context. The data were taken from a study of control samples from healthy donors and cancer patients. Method: immunoSEQ multiplex PCR; TCRdb's copy keeps in-frame clones and lacks some. Here the sample spans about 180,000 clones, 91% being singletons. The specimen was blood. The sequence was collected from a woman in her thirties or forties in good health.

The CDR3 DNA is TGCGCCAGCAGCTTGGACGGCAGGGGTGGCAATCAGCCCCAGCATTTT. Protein sequence: CASSLDGRGGNQPQHF. The chain uses TRBV5-1 and TRBJ1-5, with a weak D call TRBD1 (6 bases). Trimming removed 0 bases from V and 2 bases from J, with 12 bases in between. CDR1 is SGHRS, CDR2 YFSETQ, per germline. The CDR3 totals 16 residues.